This T cell receptor beta chain was retrieved from a study of identical twins. Study-wide findings and caveats: Compared with models, monozygotic twins showed more out-of-frame TCR alpha sharing. Invariant MAIT and iNKT cells are populations that could partly confound zero-insertion analyses.

A remark on this clonotype: Its antigen is unidentified.

Germline CDR1 MDHEN, CDR2 SYDVKM. The CDR3 covers 15 residues. J lost 6 bases, V lost 5 bases, and 11 bases had no gene match. TCRdb analysed the 5' RACE reads with MiXCR anew, one entry per CDR3 protein. Of 280,000 or so distinct CDR3 sequences in the sample, under 9% were seen once. This same sample was also part of a study on yellow fever vaccine responses in identical twins. That source reports: Each twin's T cell response to the vaccine was reported to look partly convergent and partly personalized.

This chain joins TRBV28 and TRBJ2-7, with 9 bases identical to TRBD1. Sequenced sample: memory (CD45RO+) T cells sorted from blood. This receptor was taken from a woman in her late teens or twenties in good health. Here the CDR3 reads CASSLPGTGSVEQYF. The DNA for the CDR3 is TGTGCCAGCAGTCTACCCGGGACAGGGTCTGTCGAGCAGTACTTC.